This T cell receptor beta chain was obtained from a study of vaccination and CD4 T cells after COVID-19. Looking at the study overall: Typically, post-vaccine samples were obtained a median roughly 70 days after dose two, within a range of 14 to 241. Some control cultures received a CEFX pool, which served as the positive control. Others received an HIV-1 Nef pool or no peptide.

The treatment is: roughly 10-day PBMC culture with coronavirus spike peptide pools or control peptides (ViraFEST assay). About this clonotype: The antigen is not known.

Cultured CD4+ T cell DNA underwent sequencing with the Oncomine TCR Beta short-read assay. Once CD4+ T cells had been cultured, genomic DNA was extracted from them. TCRdb reprocessed the PCR reads with MiXCR, giving one entry per CDR3 protein. The data show 15,000 to 20,000 distinct CDR3 sequences, 65% to 80% seen once. CDR1 is DFQATT, CDR2 SNEGSKA, per germline (reference sequence). The CDR3 has 12 amino acids. The germline V and J ends were trimmed by 4 bases and 2 bases, with 9 bases remaining between them. The clonotype originates from a human donor who had recovered from COVID-19. This chain links TRBV20-1 with TRBJ2-7; no clear D gene. What was sequenced was CD4+ T cells from blood, cultured in vitro. CDR3 residues: CSAIQPPYEQYF. The DNA for the CDR3 is TGCAGTGCTATTCAACCTCCCTACGAGCAGTACTTC.